The rows below give T cell receptor beta chains drawn from one sample of a study of regulatory T cells in long-lasting Graves disease. TCRdb re-derived calls from the multiplex PCR reads in MiXCR, one entry per CDR3 protein. In the table there are 420,000 or so distinct CDR3 sequences, roughly a quarter of which are singletons. Sequenced material: peripheral blood mononuclear cells (PBMCs), taken when the disease was refractory, from a patient treated with antithyroid drugs. The receptors were gathered from a female donor with Graves disease. CDR3s include the opening cysteine and the closing phenylalanine or tryptophan. The D gene is left open where the match is weak. Clone size appears in some rows only: once, few, many, or a class for an expanded clone.

- TRBJ2-3 - TRBV6-2/TRBV6-3 TGTGCCAGCAGTTACGATGGCTCCGAGGATACGCAGTATTTT CASSYDGSEDTQYF
- TRBJ1-1 - TRBV3-1 TGTGCCAGCAGCCCCCGACGGACCATGAACACTGAAGCTTTCTTT CASSPRRTMNTEAFF
- TRBJ1-2 - TRBV20-1 TGCAGTGCTAGAGATTTGGGGGGTTCGGCCGAAGGCTACACCTTC CSARDLGGSAEGYTF
TRBD2 TRBJ2-1 once TRBV12-3/TRBV12-4 TGTGCCAGCCGGACTAGCGGATATGAGCAGTTCTTC CASRTSGYEQFF
- TRBJ1-1 - TRBV11-2 TGTGCCAGCAGCCCCCCCCGGGCGGGCAGCTCACCGAACACTGAAGCTTTCTTT CASSPPRAGSSPNTEAFF
- TRBJ2-5 many TRBV5-1 TGCGCCAGCAGCGTAGTGGGAAAGAAAGAAGAGACCCAGTACTTC CASSVVGKKEETQYF
- TRBJ1-3 - TRBV30 TGTGCCTGGAGTATAGGGCGAGGAAACACCATATATTTT CAWSIGRGNTIYF
- TRBJ2-1 - TRBV5-1 TGCGCCAGCAGTAGGCAGGGAGGCCCCTACAATGAGCAGTTCTTC CASSRQGGPYNEQFF
- TRBJ1-1 many TRBV28 TGTGCCAGCAGTTTTCTCCGGGTTGGGGCTTTCTTT CASSFLRVGAFF
TRBD1 TRBJ2-1 - TRBV30 TGTGCCTGGACTCAGGACAGGTCCTACTACAATGAGCAGTTCTTC CAWTQDRSYYNEQFF
TRBD2 TRBJ2-5 - TRBV20-1 TGCAGTGCTAGGGGGGGGTGGGAGACCCAGTACTTC CSARGGWETQYF
TRBD1 TRBJ1-2 many TRBV2 TGTGCCATCGAGGACAGGGATTACGGCTACACCTTC CAIEDRDYGYTF
- TRBJ2-7 few TRBV28 TGTGCCAGCAGGATCAAACCCAACTACGAGCAGTACTTC CASRIKPNYEQYF
TRBD2 TRBJ2-7 - TRBV3-1 TGTGCCAGCAGCCTATCCGGGACTAGCGCCGCCTACGAGCAGTACTTC CASSLSGTSAAYEQYF
TRBD2 TRBJ2-7 few TRBV7-2 TGTGCCAGCAGCTTTGGTCTAGCGGGAGTCCACGAGCAGTACTTC CASSFGLAGVHEQYF
- TRBJ2-7 many TRBV7-3 TGTGCCAGCAGCCCAGCAGGTGGTCAGAACGAGCAGTACTTC CASSPAGGQNEQYF
- TRBJ2-7 few TRBV11-2 TGTGCCAGCAGCCCGCGATTTAAGCACGAGCAGTACTTC CASSPRFKHEQYF
TRBD2 TRBJ2-1 - TRBV20-1 TGCAGTGCTAGAGATATAGCGGGAGATCACAATGAGCAGTTCTTC CSARDIAGDHNEQFF
- TRBJ2-5 many TRBV6-2/TRBV6-3 TGTGCCAGCAGTTACTTGGGGAAAGAGACCCAGTACTTC CASSYLGKETQYF
TRBD2 TRBJ2-7 once TRBV20-1 TGCAGTGCCACTCTTCCGGGAGGCTGCGAGCAGTACTTC CSATLPGGCEQYF
TRBD2 TRBJ2-7 many TRBV2 TGTGCCAGCATTGCGACTAGCGGGAAGGGCGAGCAGTACTTC CASIATSGKGEQYF
- TRBJ1-5 - TRBV12-3/TRBV12-4 TGTGCCAGCTGCCCCGTATTTACTCAGCCCCAGCATTTT CASCPVFTQPQHF
TRBD1 TRBJ2-2 - TRBV7-3 TGTGCCAGCAGCGCTGGACAGGGGATCCGAAATGACACCGGGGAGCTGTTTTTT CASSAGQGIRNDTGELFF
- TRBJ2-7 - TRBV18 TGTGCCAGCTCACCACCGACGAGAGAGCAGTACTTC CASSPPTREQYF
- TRBJ1-1 many TRBV28 TGTGCCAGCAGTTTAAGGTTCGACACTGAAGCTTTCTTT CASSLRFDTEAFF
TRBD2 TRBJ2-1 - TRBV18 TGTGCCAGCTCACCAAGTCCTCGACTAGCGGGCTACAATGAGCAGTTCTTC CASSPSPRLAGYNEQFF
TRBD1 TRBJ1-1 many TRBV6-2/TRBV6-3 TGTGCCAGCAGTTACGCCCAGGGGGTTACGTTGAACACTGAAGCTTTCTTT CASSYAQGVTLNTEAFF
TRBD2 TRBJ2-5 few TRBV2 TGTGCCAGCACCGGGCCTACACCCAACGGTTTAGCGGGAGCCAGGGAGACCCAGTACTTC CASTGPTPNGLAGARETQYF
- TRBJ2-2 many TRBV5-1 TGCGCCAGCAGCCACCGGGACGCTAACACCGGGGAGCTGTTTTTT CASSHRDANTGELFF
- TRBJ1-1 few TRBV4-1 TGCGCCAGCAGCAAAGGCCTGGGAGGCCGGTCTGAAGCTTTCTTT CASSKGLGGRSEAFF
TRBD1 TRBJ2-7 few TRBV20-1 TGCAGTGCCGGGGTATACCGGGACAGGGGCGAGCAGTACTTC CSAGVYRDRGEQYF
- TRBJ1-1 - TRBV6-2/TRBV6-3 TGTGCCAGCAGTTACTCGCGGACAGCCCGGAACACTGAAGCTTTCTTT CASSYSRTARNTEAFF
- TRBJ1-1 many TRBV3-1 TGTGCCAGCAGCTCTATCCCTGGGGCTGAAGCTTTCTTT CASSSIPGAEAFF
- TRBJ2-2 few TRBV30 TGTGCCTGGAGGGGGGACTCGACCGGGGAGCTGTTTTTT CAWRGDSTGELFF
- TRBJ2-7 - TRBV10-3 TGTGCCATCAGTGACCCCGGGGCGTCTACCGGGAGAAGCTCCTACGAGCAGTACTTC CAISDPGASTGRSSYEQYF
- TRBJ1-5 many TRBV20-1 TGCAGTGCTAGAGATGGACGGGACTCAGGGCCCCAGCATTTT CSARDGRDSGPQHF
- TRBJ2-7 many TRBV2 TGTGCCAGCAGTGTCGGGATCTCCTACGAGCAGTACTTC CASSVGISYEQYF
TRBD1 TRBJ1-4 - TRBV7-2 TGTGCCAGCAGCTTAGGCGGGACAGGGGTAGAAAAACTGTTTTTT CASSLGGTGVEKLFF
TRBD1 TRBJ1-2 many TRBV11-2 TGTGCCAGCAGCGCCGACAGGGGTTCGGGCTATGGCTACACCTTC CASSADRGSGYGYTF
TRBD1 TRBJ1-5 few TRBV2 TGTGCCAGCAGCGGGACAGGGGGCGATCAGCCCCAGCATTTT CASSGTGGDQPQHF
- TRBJ2-2 - TRBV6-1 TGTGCCAGCGTACGAGCTAGCAACACCGGGGAGCTGGTTTTT CASVRASNTGELVF
- TRBJ1-6 - TRBV27 TGTGCCAGCAAGGCCAGGATTAATTCACCCCTCCACTTT CASKARINSPLHF
- TRBJ2-7 many TRBV6-1 TGTGCCAGCAGTCTACAGGGATTCACCTACGAGCAGTACTTC CASSLQGFTYEQYF
TRBD2 TRBJ2-5 few TRBV20-1 TGCAGTGCTAGTCCACTAGCGGGAGTGGGGGAGACCCAGTACTTC CSASPLAGVGETQYF
- TRBJ1-4 many TRBV2 TGTGCCAGCATGGTGTCCGAGAATGAAAAACTGTTTTTT CASMVSENEKLFF
- TRBJ1-2 many TRBV14 TGTGCCAGCAGCCAAGATAGGCGCAACTACTATGGCTACACCTTC CASSQDRRNYYGYTF
- TRBJ1-1 - TRBV10-3 TGTGCCATCAGGGAGGGAATCCCGAACACTGAAGCTTTCTTT CAIREGIPNTEAFF
- TRBJ1-1 many TRBV11-1 TGTGCCAGCAGCCTTCAGGGTGGTGGCACTGAAGCTTTCTTT CASSLQGGGTEAFF
TRBD1 TRBJ2-7 many TRBV28 TGTGCCAGCAGTTTATGGGCCATGGGACAGGGGGCCTACGAGCAGTACTTC CASSLWAMGQGAYEQYF
TRBD2 TRBJ2-7 - TRBV6-5 TGTGCCAGCAGTTATTCCGTAGCGGGAGCGGGCTACGAGCAGTACTTC CASSYSVAGAGYEQYF
TRBD2 TRBJ2-2 - TRBV15 TGTGCCACCAGCAGCCCGCGACTAGCGGGAGGGCCGGGCACCGGGGAGCTGTTTTTT CATSSPRLAGGPGTGELFF
- TRBJ2-2 - TRBV7-2 TGTGCCAGCAGCTCCTCCGACAGCGGGCTAAAAACCGGGGAGCTGTTTTTT CASSSSDSGLKTGELFF